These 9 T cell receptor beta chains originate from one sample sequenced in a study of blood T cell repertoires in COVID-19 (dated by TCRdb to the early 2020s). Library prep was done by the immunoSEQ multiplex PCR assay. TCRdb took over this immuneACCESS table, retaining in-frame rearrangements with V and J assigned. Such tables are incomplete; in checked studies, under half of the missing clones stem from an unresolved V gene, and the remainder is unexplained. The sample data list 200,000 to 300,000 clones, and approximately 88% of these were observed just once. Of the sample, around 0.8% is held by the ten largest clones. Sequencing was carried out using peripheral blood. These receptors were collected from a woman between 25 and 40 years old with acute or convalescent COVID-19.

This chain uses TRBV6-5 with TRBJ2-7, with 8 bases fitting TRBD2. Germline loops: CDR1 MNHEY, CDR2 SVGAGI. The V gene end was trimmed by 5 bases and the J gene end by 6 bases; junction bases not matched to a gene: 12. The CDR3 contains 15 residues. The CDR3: CASSSPRGGFGEQYF. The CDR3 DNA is TGTGCCAGCAGTAGCCCCCGGGGGGGTTTTGGCGAGCAGTACTTC.

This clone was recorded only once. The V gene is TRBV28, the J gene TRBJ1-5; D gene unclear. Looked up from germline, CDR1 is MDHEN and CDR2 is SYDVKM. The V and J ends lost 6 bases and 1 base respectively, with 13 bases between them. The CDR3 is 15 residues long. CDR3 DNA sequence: TGTGCCAGCAGGACCAGGAACCTCAGCAATCAGCCCCAGCATTTT. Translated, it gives CASRTRNLSNQPQHF. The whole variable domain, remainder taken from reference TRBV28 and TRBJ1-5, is DVKVTQSSRYLVKRTGEKVFLECVQDMDHENMFWYRQDPGLGLRLIYFSYDVKMKEKGDIPEGYSVSREKKERFSLILESASTNQTSMYLCASRTRNLSNQPQHFGDGTRLSIL.

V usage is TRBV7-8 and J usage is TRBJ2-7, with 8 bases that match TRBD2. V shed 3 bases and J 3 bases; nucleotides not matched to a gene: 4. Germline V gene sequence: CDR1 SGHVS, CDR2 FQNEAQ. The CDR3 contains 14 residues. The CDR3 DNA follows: TGTGCCAGCAGCTTGGGACGGGGGGGCTACGAGCAGTACTTC. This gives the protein CASSLGRGGYEQYF.

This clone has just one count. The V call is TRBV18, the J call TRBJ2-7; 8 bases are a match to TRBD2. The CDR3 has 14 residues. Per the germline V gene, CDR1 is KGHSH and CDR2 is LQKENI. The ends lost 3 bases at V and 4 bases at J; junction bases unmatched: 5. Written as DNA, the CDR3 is TGTGCCAGCTCACCTGGCGGGAGGACGTACGAGCAGTACTTC. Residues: CASSPGGRTYEQYF.

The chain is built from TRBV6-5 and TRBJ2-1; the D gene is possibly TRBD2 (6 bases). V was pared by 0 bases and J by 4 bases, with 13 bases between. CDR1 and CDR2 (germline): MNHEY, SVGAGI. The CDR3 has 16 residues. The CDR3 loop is CASSYSRRDSYNEQFF. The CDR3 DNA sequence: TGTGCCAGCAGTTACTCCCGGCGGGATTCTTACAATGAGCAGTTCTTC.

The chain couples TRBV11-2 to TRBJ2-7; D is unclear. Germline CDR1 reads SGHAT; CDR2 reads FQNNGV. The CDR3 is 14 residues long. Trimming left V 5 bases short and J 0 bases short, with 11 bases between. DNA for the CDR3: TGTGCCAGCAGCCCACCCCCGAGCTCCTACGAGCAGTACTTC. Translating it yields CASSPPPSSYEQYF. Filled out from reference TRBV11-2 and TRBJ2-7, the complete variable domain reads EAGVAQSPRYKIIEKRQSVAFWCNPISGHATLYWYQQILGQGPKLLIQFQNNGVVDDSQLPKDRFSAERLKGVDSTLKIQPAKLEDSAVYLCASSPPPSSYEQYFGPGTRLTVT.

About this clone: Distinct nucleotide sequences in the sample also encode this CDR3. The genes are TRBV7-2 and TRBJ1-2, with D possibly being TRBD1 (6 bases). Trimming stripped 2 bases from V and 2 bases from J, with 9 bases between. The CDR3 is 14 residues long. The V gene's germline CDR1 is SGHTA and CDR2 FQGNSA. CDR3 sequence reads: CASSLRDRNYGYTF. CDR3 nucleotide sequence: TGTGCCAGCAGCTTACGTGACAGGAACTATGGCTACACCTTC.

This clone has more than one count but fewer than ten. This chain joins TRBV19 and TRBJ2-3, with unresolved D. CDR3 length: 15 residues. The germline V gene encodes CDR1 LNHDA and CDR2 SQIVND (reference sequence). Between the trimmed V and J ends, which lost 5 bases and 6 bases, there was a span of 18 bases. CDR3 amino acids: CASSSAQEPRDTQYF. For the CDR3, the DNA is TGTGCCAGTAGTTCCGCACAAGAACCTAGGGATACGCAGTATTTT.

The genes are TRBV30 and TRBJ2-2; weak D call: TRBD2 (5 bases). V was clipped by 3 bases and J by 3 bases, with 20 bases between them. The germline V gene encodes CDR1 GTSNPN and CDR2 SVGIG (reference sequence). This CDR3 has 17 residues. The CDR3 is CAWRATAWGEYTGELFF. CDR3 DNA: TGTGCCTGGAGAGCGACCGCGTGGGGAGAATACACCGGGGAGCTGTTTTTT.